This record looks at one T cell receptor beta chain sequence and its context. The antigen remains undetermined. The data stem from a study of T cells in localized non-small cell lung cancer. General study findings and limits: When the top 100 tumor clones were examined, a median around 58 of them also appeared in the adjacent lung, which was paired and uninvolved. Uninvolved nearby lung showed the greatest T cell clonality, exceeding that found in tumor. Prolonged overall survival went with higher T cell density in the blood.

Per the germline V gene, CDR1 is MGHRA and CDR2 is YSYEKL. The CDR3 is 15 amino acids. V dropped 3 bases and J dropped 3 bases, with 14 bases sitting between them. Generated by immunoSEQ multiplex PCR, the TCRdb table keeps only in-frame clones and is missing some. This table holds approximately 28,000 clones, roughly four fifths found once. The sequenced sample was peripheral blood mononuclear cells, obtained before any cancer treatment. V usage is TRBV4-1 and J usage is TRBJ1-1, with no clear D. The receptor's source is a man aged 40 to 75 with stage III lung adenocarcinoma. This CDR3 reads CASSQADRVDTEAFF. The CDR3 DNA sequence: TGCGCCAGCAGCCAGGCAGACCGTGTGGACACTGAAGCTTTCTTT.